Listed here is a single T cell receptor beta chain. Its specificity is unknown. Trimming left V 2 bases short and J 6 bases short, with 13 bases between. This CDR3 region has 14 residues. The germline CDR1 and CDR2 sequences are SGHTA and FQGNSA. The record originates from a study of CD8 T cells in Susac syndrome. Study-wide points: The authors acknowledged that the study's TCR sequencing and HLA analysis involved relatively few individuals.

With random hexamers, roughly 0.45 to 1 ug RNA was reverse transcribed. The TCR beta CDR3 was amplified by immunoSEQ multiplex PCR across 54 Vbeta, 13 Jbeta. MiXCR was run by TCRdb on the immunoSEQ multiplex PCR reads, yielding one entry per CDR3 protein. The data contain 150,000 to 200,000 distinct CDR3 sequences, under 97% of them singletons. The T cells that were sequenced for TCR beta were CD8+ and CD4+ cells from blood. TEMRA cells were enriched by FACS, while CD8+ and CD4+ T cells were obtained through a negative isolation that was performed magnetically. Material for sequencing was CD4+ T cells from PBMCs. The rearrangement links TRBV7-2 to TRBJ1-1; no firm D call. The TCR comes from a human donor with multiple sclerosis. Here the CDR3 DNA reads TGTGCCAGCAGCTTAACTTCCGGGGAGGCTGAAGCTTTCTTT. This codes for CASSLTSGEAEAFF.